What follows are 29 T cell receptor beta chains derived from one specimen sequenced in a study of shared clonotypes between healthy human individuals. Profiled with immunoSEQ multiplex PCR; TCRdb holds only in-frame clones, not every one. The data show 2,500,000 or so clones, 80% to 95% seen once. The sample consisted of naive CD4+ T cells from PBMCs. Specified subset: CD45RA+ positively selected. These receptors came from a man between 18 and 29 years old in good health. Some clones in this sample may be carry-over from other donors' samples.

The CDR3 sequence: CASSPMGLAAAPYNEQFF. The CDR3 DNA reads TGTGCCAGCAGCCCCATGGGACTAGCGGCCGCTCCGTACAATGAGCAGTTCTTC. V usage is TRBV11-2 and J usage is TRBJ2-1, with 11 bases aligning to TRBD2. This CDR3 is 18 amino acids long. Losses at the gene ends were 5 bases for V and 4 bases for J; bases not matched to a gene: 13. Germline V gene lookup returns CDR1 SGHAT and CDR2 FQNNGV.

For this clone: Other DNA sequences in this specimen translate into the identical CDR3. This chain connects TRBV5-1 to TRBJ1-4; no reliable D call. Germline V gene lookup returns CDR1 SGHRS and CDR2 YFSETQ. Deletions cut 3 bases from V and 0 bases from J, with 9 bases between. The CDR3 is 15 residues long. Here the CDR3 DNA reads TGCGCCAGCAGCTCAGGACGGACAACTAATGAAAAACTGTTTTTT. Amino acid sequence: CASSSGRTTNEKLFF.

The chain joins TRBV11-2 to TRBJ2-1; TRBD2 might be the D (6 bases). From germline, CDR1 is SGHAT and CDR2 FQNNGV. The CDR3 totals 16 residues. The V and J ends lost 0 bases and 0 bases respectively, with 9 bases between them. CDR3 residues: CASSLDARGSYNEQFF. DNA of the CDR3: TGTGCCAGCAGCTTAGATGCGCGGGGCTCCTACAATGAGCAGTTCTTC.

As regards this clone: Other DNA sequences in this specimen translate into the identical CDR3. This sequence joins TRBV5-1 and TRBJ2-1, with D possibly being TRBD2 (5 bases). Trimming pared 0 bases from V and 1 base from J, leaving 8 bases between. The germline V gene has CDR1 SGHRS and CDR2 YFSETQ. CDR3 length: 15 amino acids. CDR3 region: CASSLGPGSYNEQFF. The CDR3 DNA follows: TGCGCCAGCAGCTTGGGACCGGGGTCCTACAATGAGCAGTTCTTC.

J is TRBJ1-3 and V is TRBV15; 9 bases agree with TRBD1. From germline, CDR1 is LNHNV and CDR2 YYDKDF (reference sequence). V was clipped by 5 bases and J by 1 base; unmatched bases: 15. The CDR3 totals 19 residues. Here the CDR3 DNA reads TGTGCCACCAGCGAGGGGACAGGGTCCGGCCGGGGTTCTGGAAACACCATATATTTT. It is translated as CATSEGTGSGRGSGNTIYF.

In DNA, the CDR3 is TGTGCCAGCAGGGGGGGCTTGTACAATGAGCAGTTCTTC. Its protein product is CASRGGLYNEQFF. V is TRBV6-1 and J is TRBJ2-1; either TRBD1 or TRBD2 may supply D (6 bases each). Germline CDR1 reads MNHNS; CDR2 reads SASEGT. V lost 6 bases to trimming and J lost 4 bases, with 10 bases between them. The CDR3 is 13 amino acids.

This chain joins TRBV2 and TRBJ2-5; D remains unclear. Germline V lookup: CDR1 SNHLY, CDR2 FYNNEI. The CDR3 is 12 residues long. V was shortened by 7 bases and J by 13 bases, with 19 bases between the two germline ends. The chain's CDR3 is CASTMGMGSWYF. The CDR3 DNA reads as TGTGCCAGCACCATGGGGATGGGCTCCTGGTACTTC.

This clone was detected only once. The rearrangement uses TRBV6-1 and TRBJ2-5; D uncertain. Germline CDR1 MNHNS, CDR2 SASEGT. Trimming left V 8 bases short and J 5 bases short, with 12 bases between. The CDR3 consists of 12 residues. CDR3: CASGLVGETQYF. CDR3 in DNA: TGTGCCAGCGGGCTCGTTGGGGAGACCCAGTACTTC.

The V and J genes are TRBV28 and TRBJ1-5; D possibly corresponds to TRBD1 (5 bases). CDR1 MDHEN and CDR2 SYDVKM come from the germline V gene. The CDR3 totals 12 residues. V shed 7 bases and J shed 8 bases, with 12 bases lying between them. CDR3 residues: CASTGALEPQHF. The CDR3 region has the DNA TGTGCCAGCACTGGGGCTTTAGAGCCCCAGCATTTT. Filled out from reference TRBV28 and TRBJ1-5, the complete variable domain reads DVKVTQSSRYLVKRTGEKVFLECVQDMDHENMFWYRQDPGLGLRLIYFSYDVKMKEKGDIPEGYSVSREKKERFSLILESASTNQTSMYLCASTGALEPQHFGDGTRLSIL.

The genes are TRBV19 and TRBJ1-3; D not resolved. Germline V gene data show CDR1 as LNHDA and CDR2 as SQIVND (reference sequence). V lost 9 bases and J lost 0, with 21 bases in between. The length of the CDR3 is 17 residues. CDR3 DNA sequence: TGTGCCAGGACACAGAGCGCTCTAATACTCTCTGGAAACACCATATATTTT. As protein: CARTQSALILSGNTIYF.

The chain's CDR3 is CASSPASALAKNIQYF. In DNA, the CDR3 is TGCGCCAGCAGCCCGGCGTCAGCATTAGCCAAAAACATTCAGTACTTC. The chain has TRBV4-1 and TRBJ2-4; no definite D call. V was clipped by 4 bases and J by 0 bases, with 13 bases between them. The CDR3 has 16 residues. CDR1 is MGHRA, CDR2 YSYEKL, per germline.

The rearrangement links TRBV2 to TRBJ2-5; TRBD2 agrees at 9 bases. This CDR3 spans 11 amino acids. Germline assignment: CDR1 SNHLY and CDR2 FYNNEI. V gave up 7 bases and J gave up 11 bases; unmatched junction bases: 5. CDR3 sequence (DNA): TGTGCCAGCACGGGACTAGCCCAGCAGTACTTC. Encoded protein: CASTGLAQQYF.

The CDR3 coding sequence is TGTGCCAGCAGCTTAGGGAGGGTCTTGGGGGCGGCCCGCCCTTCGGAGCAGTACTTC. This gives the protein CASSLGRVLGAARPSEQYF. The chain is built from TRBV7-8 and TRBJ2-7; D is tentatively TRBD1 or TRBD2 (6 bases each). Germline assignment: CDR1 SGHVS and CDR2 FQNEAQ. V was cut by 1 base and J by 7 bases, with 29 bases left in between. CDR3 length: 19 residues.

V and J are TRBV11-2 and TRBJ1-4; tentatively, D is TRBD1 (6 bases). V lost 5 bases and J 7 bases, leaving 17 bases between the germline ends. Germline V gives CDR1 SGHAT, CDR2 FQNNGV. The CDR3 extends over 15 amino acids. The CDR3, as DNA: TGTGCCAGCAGCACGGGGGGCAGCTCTGGTGAAAAACTGTTTTTT. Translated, it gives CASSTGGSSGEKLFF.

The CDR3 loop reads CASRPSRSGGVDTQYF. The DNA for the CDR3 is TGTGCCAGCAGACCAAGCCGTAGCGGAGGGGTAGATACGCAGTATTTT. V and J are TRBV28 and TRBJ2-3; D is possibly TRBD2 (6 bases). The germline gives CDR1 MDHEN, CDR2 SYDVKM. V lost 6 bases and J 5 bases, leaving 21 bases between the germline ends. The CDR3 length is 16 residues.

This chain links TRBV9 with TRBJ2-1; D is uncertain. The CDR3 has 15 residues. The germline gives CDR1 SGDLS, CDR2 YYNGEE. V was trimmed by 4 bases and J by 2 bases, leaving 13 bases between them. The CDR3 DNA is TGTGCCAGCAGCCCCGCGTTGGGGACCTACAATGAGCAGTTCTTC. It codes for CASSPALGTYNEQFF. Based on the CDR3 plus reference TRBV9 and TRBJ2-1, the full variable domain is DSGVTQTPKHLITATGQRVTLRCSPRSGDLSVYWYQQSLDQGLQFLIQYYNGEERAKGNILERFSAQQFPDLHSELNLSSLELGDSALYFCASSPALGTYNEQFFGPGTRLTVL.

The V and J genes are TRBV27 and TRBJ1-2, with D perhaps TRBD1 (5 bases). The CDR3 runs 14 residues. V was pared by 6 bases and J by 4 bases, with 15 bases between. The V gene's germline CDR1 is MNHEY and CDR2 SMNVEV (reference sequence). The CDR3 DNA is TGTGCCAGCAGGTGGGGTACAGGTATCTATGGCTACACCTTC. Residues: CASRWGTGIYGYTF.

The chain uses TRBV2 and TRBJ1-2; D uncertain. The CDR3 contains 12 residues. Germline V gene lookup returns CDR1 SNHLY and CDR2 FYNNEI. Trimming cost V 3 bases and J 4 bases, with 6 bases left between them. CDR3 coding DNA: TGTGCCAGCAGTGAGTGGGGCTATGGCTACACCTTC. Amino acids: CASSEWGYGYTF.

This sequence joins TRBV27 and TRBJ2-1; D unresolved. Germline assignment: CDR1 MNHEY and CDR2 SMNVEV (reference sequence). V shed 3 bases and J shed 5 bases, with 8 bases lying between them. The length of the CDR3 is 13 residues. The CDR3 protein is CASSLNRDNEQFF. DNA for the CDR3: TGTGCCAGCAGTTTGAATAGGGACAATGAGCAGTTCTTC.

The J gene is TRBJ2-1, the V gene TRBV30; TRBD2 aligns across 13 bases. There are 17 residues in the CDR3. V shed 3 bases, J shed 2 bases, and the junction held 7 bases outside the gene matches. CDR1 and CDR2 (germline): GTSNPN, SVGIG (reference sequence). CDR3 loop: CAWSAGLAGDPYNEQFF. DNA of the CDR3: TGTGCCTGGAGCGCCGGACTAGCGGGAGACCCCTACAATGAGCAGTTCTTC.

The chain combines TRBV7-8 with TRBJ1-6; D may be TRBD1 (6 bases). Germline CDR1 is SGHVS and CDR2 is FQNEAQ. The CDR3 covers 14 residues. V gave up 6 bases and J gave up 5 bases, with 11 bases separating them. The CDR3 region has the DNA TGTGCCAGCAGTAGACAGGCTAATAATTCACCCCTCCACTTT. Residues: CASSRQANNSPLHF.

CDR3 region: CASSPLPGVTNEKLFF. The CDR3 region has the DNA TGTGCCAGCAGCCCATTACCGGGGGTGACTAATGAAAAACTGTTTTTT. This sequence joins TRBV7-2 and TRBJ1-4; possibly TRBD1 for D (5 bases). The germline V and J ends were trimmed by 5 bases and 2 bases, with 15 bases remaining between them. Germline CDR1 is SGHTA and CDR2 is FQGNSA. This CDR3 is 16 amino acids long.

This clone was found once. The V gene is TRBV9, the J gene TRBJ2-5; either TRBD1 or TRBD2 may supply D (6 bases each). From germline, CDR1 is SGDLS and CDR2 YYNGEE. Trimming stripped 0 bases from V and 7 bases from J, with 16 bases between. This CDR3 has 15 residues. CDR3 protein: CASSVDWGASGTQYF. The CDR3 bases are TGTGCCAGCAGCGTAGATTGGGGGGCTAGTGGGACCCAGTACTTC.

This clone is a singleton in its sample. The V call is TRBV18, the J call TRBJ2-1; the match to TRBD1 covers 9 bases. The J segment lost 5 bases and the V segment lost 6 bases, leaving 5 bases of the junction unmatched. This CDR3 region has 14 residues. Germline V gene lookup returns CDR1 KGHSH and CDR2 LQKENI. This CDR3 is CASSPWTGDNEQFF. The CDR3, as DNA: TGTGCCAGCTCCCCCTGGACAGGGGACAATGAGCAGTTCTTC.

This chain joins TRBV2 and TRBJ2-3; tentative D call: TRBD2 (6 bases). The CDR3 consists of 15 residues. Germline values: CDR1 SNHLY, CDR2 FYNNEI. Trimming shortened V by 4 bases and J by 5 bases, and 16 bases separated the two germline ends. CDR3 in amino acids: CASSAFTSWGDTQYF. The CDR3 DNA follows: TGTGCCAGCAGTGCTTTTACTAGCTGGGGAGATACGCAGTATTTT.

This clone was seen once. V usage is TRBV19 and J usage is TRBJ1-1; a possible D gene is TRBD1 (5 bases). The CDR3 runs 14 residues. The V end was cut by 8 bases, the J end by 1 base, with 14 bases between. Germline V gives CDR1 LNHDA, CDR2 SQIVND (reference sequence). CDR3 DNA sequence: TGTGCCAGTCGGGGGGACGGCCCGAACACTGAAGCTTTCTTT. Its translation: CASRGDGPNTEAFF. The entire variable domain, with the rest obtained from reference TRBV19 and TRBJ1-1, is as follows: DGGITQSPKYLFRKEGQNVTLSCEQNLNHDAMYWYRQDPGQGLRLIYYSQIVNDFQKGDIAEGYSVSREKKESFPLTVTSAQKNPTAFYLCASRGDGPNTEAFFGQGTRLTVV.

The chain is built from TRBV28 and TRBJ2-7; possibly TRBD2 for D (5 bases). This CDR3 comprises 15 residues. Per germline, CDR1 MDHEN and CDR2 SYDVKM. V lost 5 bases, J lost 5 bases, and 19 bases lay in between. As DNA, the CDR3 is TGTGCCAGCAGTGTCCGGGCCACGGGAATCGACGAGCAGTACTTC. This encodes CASSVRATGIDEQYF. Complete variable domain (other parts from reference TRBV28 and TRBJ2-7): DVKVTQSSRYLVKRTGEKVFLECVQDMDHENMFWYRQDPGLGLRLIYFSYDVKMKEKGDIPEGYSVSREKKERFSLILESASTNQTSMYLCASSVRATGIDEQYFGPGTRLTVT.

The chain employs TRBV4-2 and TRBJ1-2; D unresolved. CDR3 length: 14 residues. V was trimmed by 1 base and J by 4 bases, leaving 10 bases between them. Germline-derived CDR1 and CDR2 are LGHNA and YNFKEQ. The chain's CDR3 is CASSQGTPSYGYTF. CDR3 sequence (DNA): TGTGCCAGCAGCCAAGGAACCCCTTCCTATGGCTACACCTTC.

This chain uses TRBV28 with TRBJ2-1, with 8 positions matching TRBD1. V trimming: 2 bases; J trimming: 8 bases; junction bases outside the gene matches: 8. The CDR3 consists of 15 residues. CDR1 is MDHEN, CDR2 SYDVKM, per germline. CDR3 sequence: CASSLNSGGAYEQFF. The CDR3 coding sequence is TGTGCCAGCAGTTTAAACTCAGGGGGCGCCTATGAGCAGTTCTTC.